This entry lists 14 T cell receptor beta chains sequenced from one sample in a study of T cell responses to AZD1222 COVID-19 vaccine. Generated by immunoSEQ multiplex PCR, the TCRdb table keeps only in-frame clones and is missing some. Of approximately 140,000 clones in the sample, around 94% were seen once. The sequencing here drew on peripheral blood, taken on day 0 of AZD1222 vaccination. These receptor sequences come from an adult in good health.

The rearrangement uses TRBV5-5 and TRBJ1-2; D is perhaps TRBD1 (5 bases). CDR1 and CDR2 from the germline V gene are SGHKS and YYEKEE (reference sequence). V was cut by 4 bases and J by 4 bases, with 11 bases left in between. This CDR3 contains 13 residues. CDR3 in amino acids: CASSHSRGYGYTF. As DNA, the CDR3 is TGTGCCAGCAGCCACTCAAGGGGCTATGGCTACACCTTC.

The CDR3 coding sequence is TGTGCCAGCAGCCCGCCCCGGACAGGGGGCGATCGACCGCCCCAGCATTTT. This translates into CASSPPRTGGDRPPQHF. The rearrangement joins TRBV5-8 to TRBJ1-5; 11 bases align to TRBD1. Germline CDR1 and CDR2: SGHTS and YDEGEE. After removal of 4 bases from V and 9 bases from J, the junction contained 15 bases not matched to a gene. The CDR3 is 17 residues long.

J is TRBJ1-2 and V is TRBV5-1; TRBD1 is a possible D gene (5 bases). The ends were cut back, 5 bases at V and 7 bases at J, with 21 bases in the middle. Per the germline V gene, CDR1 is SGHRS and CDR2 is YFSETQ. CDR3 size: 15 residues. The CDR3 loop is CASSPISQGDGGYTF. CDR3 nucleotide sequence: TGCGCCAGCAGTCCGATCAGTCAGGGCGATGGTGGCTACACCTTC.

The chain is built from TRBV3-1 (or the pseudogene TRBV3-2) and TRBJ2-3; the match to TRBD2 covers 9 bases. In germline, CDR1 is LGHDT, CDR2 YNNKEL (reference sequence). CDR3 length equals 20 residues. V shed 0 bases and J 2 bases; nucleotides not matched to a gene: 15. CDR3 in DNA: TGTGCCAGCAGCCAAGATATGTTGAGCGGGAGGTTACTCTACACAGATACGCAGTATTTT. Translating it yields CASSQDMLSGRLLYTDTQYF.

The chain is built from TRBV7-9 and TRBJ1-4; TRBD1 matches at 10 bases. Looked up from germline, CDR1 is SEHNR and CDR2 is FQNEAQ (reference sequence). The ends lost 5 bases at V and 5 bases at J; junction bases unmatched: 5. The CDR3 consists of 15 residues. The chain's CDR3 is CASSPWDRGNEKLFF. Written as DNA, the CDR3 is TGTGCCAGCAGCCCCTGGGACAGGGGAAATGAAAAACTGTTTTTT.

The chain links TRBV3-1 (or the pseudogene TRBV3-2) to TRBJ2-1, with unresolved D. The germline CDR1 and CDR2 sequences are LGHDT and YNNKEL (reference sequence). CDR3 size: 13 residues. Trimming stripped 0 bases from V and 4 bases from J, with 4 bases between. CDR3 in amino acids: CASSQEKYNEQFF. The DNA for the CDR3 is TGTGCCAGCAGCCAAGAGAAATACAATGAGCAGTTCTTC.

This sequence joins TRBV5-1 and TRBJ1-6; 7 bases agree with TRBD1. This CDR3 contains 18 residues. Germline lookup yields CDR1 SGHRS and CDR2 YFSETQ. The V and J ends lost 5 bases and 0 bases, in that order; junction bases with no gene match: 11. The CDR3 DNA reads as TGCGCCAGCAGGGATGACAGGGTCCTCAGCTCCTATAATTCACCCCTCCACTTT. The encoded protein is CASRDDRVLSSYNSPLHF.

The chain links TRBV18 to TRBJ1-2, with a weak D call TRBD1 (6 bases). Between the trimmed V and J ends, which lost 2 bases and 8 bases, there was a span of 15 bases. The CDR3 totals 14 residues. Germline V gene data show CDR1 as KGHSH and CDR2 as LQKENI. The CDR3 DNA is TGTGCCAGCTCACCAGTCGTGGAACAGGGCGGCTACACCTTC. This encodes CASSPVVEQGGYTF.

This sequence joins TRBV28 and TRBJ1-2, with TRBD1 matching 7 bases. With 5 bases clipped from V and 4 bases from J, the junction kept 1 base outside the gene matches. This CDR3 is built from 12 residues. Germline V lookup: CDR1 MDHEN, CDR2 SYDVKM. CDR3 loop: CASSRTGYGYTF. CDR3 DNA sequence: TGTGCCAGCAGTCGGACAGGCTATGGCTACACCTTC.

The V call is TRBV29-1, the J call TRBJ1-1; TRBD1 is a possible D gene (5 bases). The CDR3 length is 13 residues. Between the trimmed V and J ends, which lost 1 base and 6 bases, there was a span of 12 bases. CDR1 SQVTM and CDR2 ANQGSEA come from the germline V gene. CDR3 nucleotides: TGCAGCGTTGAAGGTACCGGGGCGCCTGAAGCTTTCTTT. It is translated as CSVEGTGAPEAFF.

CDR3 coding DNA: TGTGCCAGCAGCGATGGGGGGAGAGACTACTTC. Amino acids: CASSDGGRDYF. The chain employs TRBV7-9 and TRBJ2-5, with a possible D match to TRBD2 (6 bases). V was clipped by 5 bases and J by 14 bases, with 15 bases between them. Germline CDR1 is SEHNR and CDR2 is FQNEAQ (reference sequence). There are 11 residues in the CDR3.

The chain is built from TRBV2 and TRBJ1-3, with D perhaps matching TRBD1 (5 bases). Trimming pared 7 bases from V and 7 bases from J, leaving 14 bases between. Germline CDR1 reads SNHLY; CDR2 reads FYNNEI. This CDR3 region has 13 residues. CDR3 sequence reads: CASMAGMDNTIYF. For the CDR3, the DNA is TGTGCCAGCATGGCAGGGATGGACAACACCATATATTTT.

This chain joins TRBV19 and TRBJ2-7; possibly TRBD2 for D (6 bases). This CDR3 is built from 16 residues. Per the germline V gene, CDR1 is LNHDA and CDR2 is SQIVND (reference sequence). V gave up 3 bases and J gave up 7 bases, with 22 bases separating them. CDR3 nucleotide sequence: TGTGCCAGTAGTATGAGGACTACCTTAAATTCTCGGGAGCAGTACGTC. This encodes CASSMRTTLNSREQYV.

The CDR3: CASSSMIAGGPAKNIQYF. The CDR3 nucleotides are TGTGCCAGCAGCTCCATGATAGCGGGAGGGCCAGCCAAAAACATTCAGTACTTC. The V call is TRBV7-8, the J call TRBJ2-4, with 11 bases aligning to TRBD2. The germline V gene has CDR1 SGHVS and CDR2 FQNEAQ. Germline trimming cut 4 bases from V and 0 bases from J; bases unmatched to any gene: 8. The CDR3 runs to 18 residues.